This T cell receptor beta chain was identified in a study of tumor-infiltrating lymphocytes in oesophageal squamous cell carcinoma. TCRdb reprocessed the PCR reads via MiXCR and lists one record per CDR3 protein. The sample holds about 13,000 distinct CDR3 sequences; about 53% are singletons and the top ten take approximately 35%. This clonotype appeared many times. Germline CDR1 and CDR2: SGHTA and FQGNSA. This CDR3 has 13 amino acids. This clonotype was obtained from a male donor with esophageal squamous cell carcinoma. Sequencing input: esophageal tumor tissue. V gene TRBV7-2 combines with J gene TRBJ2-5; D is uncertain. The end of the DNA is better explained by TRBJ2-7, so the J call may be wrong. CDR3 sequence reads: CASSLAVGYEQYF. In DNA form, the CDR3 reads TGTGCCAGCAGCTTAGCGGTAGGGTACGAGCAGTACTTC.